A single sample gave rise to the 22 T cell receptor beta chains below, sequenced in a study of tumor-infiltrating lymphocytes in oesophageal squamous cell carcinoma. One entry per CDR3 protein results from TCRdb running MiXCR on the PCR reads. The sample shows 10,000 or so distinct CDR3 sequences, about 60% of them seen only once. The sequenced sample was esophageal tumor tissue. These receptors originate from a female donor with esophageal squamous cell carcinoma.

In this sample, this clonotype is medium-sized (0.01 to 0.1%). The rearrangement joins TRBV12-3 or TRBV12-4 to TRBJ1-1; 7 nucleotides match TRBD1. This CDR3 has 14 residues. The V and J ends lost 6 bases and 0 bases, in that order; junction bases with no gene match: 4. The CDR3 DNA reads TGTGCCAGCAGAAACAGGGGCGTGAACACTGAAGCTTTCTTT. It specifies CASRNRGVNTEAFF.

This clonotype has just a few counts. The chain uses TRBV7-2 and TRBJ2-3, with unresolved D. The V gene's germline CDR1 is SGHTA and CDR2 FQGNSA. V lost 4 bases to trimming and J lost 2 bases, with 4 bases between them. The CDR3 consists of 12 residues. In DNA form, the CDR3 reads TGTGCCAGCAGCTCATTCACAGATACGCAGTATTTT. Translation gives CASSSFTDTQYF.

This clonotype was seen ten or more times. The chain recombines TRBV5-4 with TRBJ2-1; tentatively, D is TRBD1 (6 bases). CDR3 length: 14 residues. Germline lookup yields CDR1 SGHNT and CDR2 YYREEE (reference sequence). V lost 3 bases and J lost 2, with 9 bases in between. The CDR3 DNA sequence: TGTGCCAGCAGCTCAGGGGAGACCTACAATGAGCAGTTCTTC. Translated: CASSSGETYNEQFF.

The gene calls are TRBV7-2 and TRBJ2-1, with no clear D. This CDR3 contains 15 residues. V lost 2 bases and J lost 6, with 14 bases in between. Germline CDR1 is SGHTA and CDR2 is FQGNSA. This CDR3 reads CASSLNLGRSNEQFF. The CDR3 nucleotides are TGTGCCAGCAGCTTAAACCTTGGACGAAGCAATGAGCAGTTCTTC.

This clonotype was picked up a small number of times. This chain connects TRBV5-1 to TRBJ2-1; 7 bases line up with TRBD1. J was trimmed by 2 bases and V by 4 bases; bases with no gene match: 3. Germline V CDR1 and CDR2: SGHRS, YFSETQ. The CDR3 loop spans 14 amino acids. As DNA, the CDR3 is TGCGCCAGCAGCCCAGGGACAGCCTACAATGAGCAGTTCTTC. It encodes CASSPGTAYNEQFF.

This clonotype occurred once. One end of the junction fails to match germline, which may point to a read error. The chain couples TRBV19 to TRBJ2-7, with 8 bases matching TRBD1. The CDR3 is 14 residues long. CDR1 LNHDA and CDR2 SQIVND come from the germline V gene (reference sequence). CDR3 sequence (DNA): TGTGCCAGTAGTAGGGACAGGTTTAATTCACCCCTCCACTTC. Amino acids: CASSRDRFNSPLHF.

V is TRBV5-6 and J is TRBJ1-1; the D is unclear. Germline V CDR1 and CDR2: SGHDT, YYEEEE. Trimming left V 4 bases short and J 4 bases short, with 8 bases between. There are 12 residues in the CDR3. In DNA, the CDR3 is TGTGCCAGCAGCCTCCGAGGCACTGAAGCTTTCTTT. Amino acids: CASSLRGTEAFF. The full variable domain, completed using reference TRBV5-6 and TRBJ1-1, is DAGVTQSPTHLIKTRGQQVTLRCSPKSGHDTVSWYQQALGQGPQFIFQYYEEEERQRGNFPDRFSGHQFPNYSSELNVNALLLGDSALYLCASSLRGTEAFFGQGTRLTVV.

J is TRBJ2-1 and V is TRBV7-8, with TRBD2 as a possible D gene (6 bases). Germline V CDR1 and CDR2: SGHVS, FQNEAQ. V was trimmed by 1 base and J by 7 bases, leaving 8 bases between them. The CDR3 sequence is 13 residues long. The CDR3 sequence is CASSLVRGNEQFF. The CDR3 DNA reads TGTGCCAGCAGCTTAGTTCGGGGGAATGAGCAGTTCTTC.

The chain joins TRBV7-2 to TRBJ2-3, with D unresolved. V was pared by 3 bases and J by 8 bases, with 6 bases between. Germline V gene sequence: CDR1 SGHTA, CDR2 FQGNSA. This CDR3 has 11 amino acids. CDR3 DNA sequence: TGTGCCAGCAGCTTCTCAGTTACGCAGTATTTT. This codes for CASSFSVTQYF.

The chain carries TRBV11-2 and TRBJ2-3; 9 nucleotides agree with TRBD2. The CDR3 runs to 17 residues. Germline trimming cut 3 bases from V and 4 bases from J; bases unmatched to any gene: 11. CDR1 and CDR2 from the germline V gene are SGHAT and FQNNGV. CDR3 protein: CASSFRGGRGNADTQYF. As DNA, the CDR3 is TGTGCCAGCAGCTTCCGTGGCGGGAGGGGGAACGCAGATACGCAGTATTTT.

The chain links TRBV6-5 to TRBJ2-3, with 8 bases aligning to TRBD2. In germline, CDR1 is MNHEY, CDR2 SVGAGI. This CDR3 is built from 16 residues. Unmatched junction bases numbered 11, after V lost 7 bases and J lost 2 bases. The CDR3 DNA follows: TGTGCCAGCAACTTGCTTGCTAGCGGGCCCACAGATACGCAGTATTTT. It specifies CASNLLASGPTDTQYF.

V usage is TRBV27 and J usage is TRBJ2-5; D may be TRBD2 (7 bases). Germline loops: CDR1 MNHEY, CDR2 SMNVEV (reference sequence). The CDR3 is 18 amino acids. V lost 2 bases and J 1 base, leaving 20 bases between the germline ends. The CDR3 sequence: CASSLRRVGGLSQETQYF. As DNA, the CDR3 is TGTGCCAGCAGTTTAAGGAGGGTCGGGGGGCTCTCCCAAGAGACCCAGTACTTC.

This clonotype was detected only once. The chain combines TRBV5-1 with TRBJ2-1; a weak D match, TRBD2 (6 bases). Trimming removed 5 bases from V and 6 bases from J, with 12 bases in between. This CDR3 has 13 amino acids. The germline V gene encodes CDR1 SGHRS and CDR2 YFSETQ. The CDR3 nucleotides are TGCGCCAGCAGTGGCGGGACCCGCAATGAGCAGTTCTTC. This translates into CASSGGTRNEQFF.

V gene TRBV7-2 combines with J gene TRBJ1-5; a weak D match, TRBD1 (6 bases). Per germline, CDR1 SGHTA and CDR2 FQGNSA. V was cut by 1 base and J by 4 bases, with 11 bases left in between. The CDR3 covers 15 residues. DNA of the CDR3: TGTGCCAGCAGCTTAGGACAGGTACGGAATCAGCCCCAGCATTTT. Protein: CASSLGQVRNQPQHF.

The rearrangement links TRBV12-3 or TRBV12-4 to TRBJ2-4; TRBD2 matches at 14 bases. The end of the DNA aligns better with TRBJ2-1, so the J call may be wrong. The CDR3 consists of 17 residues. Here the CDR3 DNA reads TGTGCCAGCAGTCCTTGGACTAGCGGGGGGCCTGGTAATGAGCAGTTCTTC. Its translation: CASSPWTSGGPGNEQFF.

The chain combines TRBV7-3 with TRBJ2-5; 10 bases match TRBD1. After removal of 4 bases from V and 5 bases from J, the junction contained 7 bases not matched to a gene. This CDR3 has 15 residues. CDR1 and CDR2 from the germline V gene are SGHTA and FQGTGA. The CDR3 is CASSSTGGAWETQYF. The CDR3 DNA follows: TGTGCCAGCAGCTCGACAGGGGGCGCGTGGGAGACCCAGTACTTC.

V usage is TRBV7-8 and J usage is TRBJ2-6; D gene uncertain. Germline V gives CDR1 SGHVS, CDR2 FQNEAQ. Trimming shortened V by 1 base and J by 4 bases, and 8 bases separated the two germline ends. The CDR3 covers 15 residues. Here the CDR3 reads CASSLEARGANVLTF. The CDR3 DNA follows: TGTGCCAGCAGCTTAGAGGCCCGGGGGGCCAACGTCCTGACTTTC.

J is TRBJ1-1 and V is TRBV7-6; the D gene is possibly TRBD1 (5 bases). The germline gives CDR1 SGHVS, CDR2 FNYEAQ. V was clipped by 5 bases and J by 4 bases, with 14 bases between them. The CDR3 length is 14 residues. CDR3 nucleotides: TGTGCCAGCAGCATCACAGGCTCCCGCACTGAAGCTTTCTTT. Translating it yields CASSITGSRTEAFF.

CDR3 region: CASSPDRGETQYF. The CDR3 coding sequence is TGTGCCAGCAGCCCGGACAGGGGAGAGACCCAGTACTTC. The rearrangement joins TRBV7-8 to TRBJ2-5; 9 bases fit TRBD1. The germline V gene encodes CDR1 SGHVS and CDR2 FQNEAQ. With 5 bases clipped from V and 4 bases from J, the junction kept 2 bases outside the gene matches. The CDR3 loop spans 13 amino acids.

On this clonotype: Its ends do not fully match the called genes, so a read error is possible. The V and J genes are TRBV11-2 and TRBJ2-7; D ambiguous. Germline values: CDR1 SGHAT, CDR2 FQNNGV. The CDR3 sequence is 13 residues long. CDR3 protein: CASSAQPNTEAFF. CDR3 DNA: TGTGCCAGCAGCGCCCAACCGAACACTGAAGCTTTCTTC.

By share of the sample, this clonotype is medium-sized (0.01 to 0.1%). The rearrangement joins TRBV5-5 to TRBJ1-1; D is undetermined. CDR1 and CDR2 (germline): SGHKS, YYEKEE (reference sequence). V was shortened by 2 bases and J by 5 bases, with 13 bases between the two germline ends. The CDR3 spans 14 residues. CDR3 coding DNA: TGTGCCAGCAGCTTTGGAGTAGTAGGGACTGAAGCTTTCTTT. Translating it yields CASSFGVVGTEAFF.

With regard to this clonotype: A read error may explain this, as a much larger clone is one base away. This sequence joins TRBV11-3 and TRBJ2-1; TRBD2 is a possible D gene (6 bases). The end of the DNA is better explained by TRBJ2-7, so the J call may be wrong. CDR1 is SGHNT, CDR2 YENEEA, per germline. The CDR3 consists of 15 residues. DNA for the CDR3: TGTGCCAGCAGCCGACTAGGGAGCTCCTACAATGAGCAGTACTTC. Translation: CASSRLGSSYNEQYF.